A selection of T cell receptor beta chains follows, all from one sample in a study of cytomegalovirus exposure and HLA in healthy donors. TCRdb's table, derived via immunoSEQ multiplex PCR, lists solely in-frame clones and lacks some. The repertoire has 300,000 to 400,000 clones, roughly 89% of them found once; the top ten carry approximately 0.8%. The material sequenced was PBMCs. Every receptor here comes from a young woman in good health and CMV-seronegative. Both conserved end residues are part of each CDR3. A D gene is named only where the DNA matches it firmly. A clone size is listed for some rows: how often the clone was seen (once, few, many), or a class if it is expanded.

J: TRBJ1-3
V: TRBV5-1
D: -
size: -
DNA: TGCGCCAGCAGTGGGACACTTGATGGAAACACCATATATTTT
CDR3: CASSGTLDGNTIYF

J: TRBJ1-2
V: TRBV7-9
D: -
size: -
DNA: TGTGCCAGCAGGGAAACAGGGCAATATGGCTACACCTTC
CDR3: CASRETGQYGYTF

J: TRBJ1-5
V: TRBV6-1
D: -
size: -
DNA: TGTGCCAGCAGGTCCGGGACAAGCAATCAGCCCCAGCATTTT
CDR3: CASRSGTSNQPQHF

J: TRBJ2-3
V: TRBV4-1
D: TRBD2
size: -
DNA: TGCGCCAGCAGCCAAGTCAGGCGGGAGTTAGATACGCAGTATTTT
CDR3: CASSQVRRELDTQYF

J: TRBJ1-1
V: TRBV19
D: -
size: few
DNA: TGTGCCAGTAGTATTACCGGAGGAGACACTGAAGCTTTCTTT
CDR3: CASSITGGDTEAFF

J: TRBJ2-6
V: TRBV28
D: TRBD2
size: -
DNA: TGTGCCAGCACGGCGGGGGGTTCTGGGGCCAACGTCCTGACTTTC
CDR3: CASTAGGSGANVLTF

J: TRBJ2-7
V: TRBV6-5
D: TRBD2
size: -
DNA: TGTGCCAGCAAACTCGGGGGGGGGTCCTACGAGCAGTACTTC
CDR3: CASKLGGGSYEQYF

J: TRBJ1-1
V: TRBV4-1
D: -
size: -
DNA: TGCGCCAGCAGCCAAGAGAGGCAGCCATACACTGAAGCTTTCTTT
CDR3: CASSQERQPYTEAFF

J: TRBJ2-7
V: TRBV7-9
D: -
size: -
DNA: TGTGCCAGCAGCTCTACGGGAGAGAGCAGATTCTCCTACGAGCAGTACTTC
CDR3: CASSSTGESRFSYEQYF

J: TRBJ2-2
V: TRBV29-1
D: TRBD1
size: -
DNA: TGCAGCGTTGAACTCGCCGGGACAGGGGTGATCGGGGAGCTGTTTTTT
CDR3: CSVELAGTGVIGELFF

J: TRBJ1-5
V: TRBV28
D: -
size: -
DNA: TGTGCCAGCAGTTTGAGGGACTATAGCAATCAGCCCCAGCATTTT
CDR3: CASSLRDYSNQPQHF

J: TRBJ1-1
V: TRBV25-1
D: -
size: -
DNA: TGTGCCAGCAGCCATCAAACCAACCGGGGGGCCGAGGCTTTCTTT
CDR3: CASSHQTNRGAEAFF

J: TRBJ1-2
V: TRBV6-6
D: -
size: -
DNA: TGTGCCAGCACTACAGGGATGGGGAACTATGGCTACACCTTC
CDR3: CASTTGMGNYGYTF

J: TRBJ2-3
V: TRBV6-1
D: -
size: -
DNA: TGTGCCAGCAGTTCCACGGGGGATACGCAGTATTTT
CDR3: CASSSTGDTQYF

J: TRBJ1-2
V: TRBV13
D: -
size: once
DNA: TGTGCCAGCAGCTTAGCCTATTACCAGGGAAACTATGGCTACACCTTC
CDR3: CASSLAYYQGNYGYTF

J: TRBJ2-3
V: TRBV28
D: TRBD1
size: -
DNA: TGTGCCAGCAGGCGGACAGGGGGCATCGCCGCAGATACGCAGTATTTT
CDR3: CASRRTGGIAADTQYF

J: TRBJ2-3
V: TRBV4-1
D: -
size: -
DNA: TGCGCCAGCAGCCAAGACAGTAGCACAGATACGCAGTATTTT
CDR3: CASSQDSSTDTQYF

J: TRBJ1-6
V: TRBV9
D: -
size: -
DNA: TGTGCCAGCAGCCCGGCGGGCGGGAGGAATTCACCCCTCCACTTT
CDR3: CASSPAGGRNSPLHF

J: TRBJ2-7
V: TRBV28
D: -
size: -
DNA: TGTGCCAGCAGTTTATCTGGACTCACCTACGAGCAGTACTTC
CDR3: CASSLSGLTYEQYF

J: TRBJ2-3
V: TRBV6-5
D: -
size: -
DNA: TGTGCCAGCAGTCCCTCCACAGATACGCAGTATTTT
CDR3: CASSPSTDTQYF

J: TRBJ1-3
V: TRBV6-1
D: -
size: -
DNA: TGTGCCAGCAGTGAAGCCGGAGGTGGGAACACCATATATTTT
CDR3: CASSEAGGGNTIYF

J: TRBJ1-1
V: TRBV19
D: -
size: once
DNA: TGTGCCAGTTCCCTCACCCAGACAGCCTATAAAGCTTTCTTT
CDR3: CASSLTQTAYKAFF

J: TRBJ2-5
V: TRBV10-3
D: -
size: -
DNA: TGTGCCATCGGGGCGGAGTCAGAGACCCAGTACTTC
CDR3: CAIGAESETQYF

J: TRBJ1-3
V: TRBV2
D: -
size: -
DNA: TGTGCCAGCAGGGCAGGGTGGGGAAACACCATATATTTT
CDR3: CASRAGWGNTIYF

J: TRBJ1-2
V: TRBV30
D: -
size: -
DNA: TGTGCCTGGAACATAGGGAGCCTCAACTATGGCTACACCTTC
CDR3: CAWNIGSLNYGYTF

J: TRBJ2-7
V: TRBV27
D: -
size: -
DNA: TGTGCCAGCAGTTTACGGACTGCAAGCTCCTACGAGCAGTACTTC
CDR3: CASSLRTASSYEQYF

J: TRBJ2-1
V: TRBV27
D: TRBD2
size: -
DNA: TGTGCCAGCAGTTTAGCAGCGGGAGGAACTGAGCAGTTCTTC
CDR3: CASSLAAGGTEQFF

J: TRBJ2-5
V: TRBV7-9
D: TRBD2
size: -
DNA: TGTGCCAGCAGCAAGGGACTAGCGGGGGGAGAGACCCAGTACTTC
CDR3: CASSKGLAGGETQYF

J: TRBJ2-1
V: TRBV6-1
D: -
size: once
DNA: TGTGCCAGCAGTGACCACAGGGTCGAGTCCTACAATGAGCAGTTCTTC
CDR3: CASSDHRVESYNEQFF

J: TRBJ2-7
V: TRBV5-4
D: TRBD1
size: once
DNA: TGTGCCAGCAGCTTGGGTAGGGGGCATTTCTACGAGCAGTACTTC
CDR3: CASSLGRGHFYEQYF

J: TRBJ2-1
V: TRBV7-8
D: TRBD1
size: -
DNA: TGTGCCAGCAGCCAACCACAGGGGGTTGGTGAGCAGTTCTTC
CDR3: CASSQPQGVGEQFF